This note documents a single T cell receptor (beta chain) sequence. Its target is unknown. At one boundary the junction diverges from the germline segment, which might be a read error. TCRdb's table, derived via immunoSEQ multiplex PCR, lists solely in-frame clones and lacks some. The table records tens of thousands of clones, 75% to 85% of them present only once. The record originates from a study of a mutant IDH1 vaccine in newly diagnosed glioma. Germline CDR1 is ENHRY and CDR2 is SYGVKD. The CDR3 is made up of 15 amino acids. The time point was: week 23, last vaccination. A 20-mer mutant IDH1 peptide at 300 ug was injected subcutaneously with topical imiquimod.

This material consisted of PBMCs, taken from a glioma patient whose treatment included an IDH1 peptide vaccine. This TCR was recovered from a man aged 30 to 39 with glioma. Some clones in this sample may be carry-over from other donors' samples. V is TRBV10-3 and J is TRBJ1-2; D is uncertain. CDR3 nucleotide sequence: TGTGCCACCAGTCGCGGCGATTACTCTAACTATGGCTACACCTTC. It is translated as CATSRGDYSNYGYTF.